The rows below give T cell receptor beta chains drawn from one sample of a study of blood T cell repertoires in COVID-19. Profiled with immunoSEQ multiplex PCR; TCRdb holds only in-frame clones, not every one. Among about 200,000 clones listed, around 75% were seen once. Sample: peripheral blood. The receptor set was obtained from a human donor in a cohort sampled during active COVID-19. Each CDR3 is given without its conserved first and last residue. Fields, in order: V gene, CDR3 protein.

V: TRBV4-3
CDR3: ASSQNPSGSYEQY

V: TRBV28
CDR3: ASSHRQGKYTEAF

V: TRBV28
CDR3: ASSPLPGLLSSYEQY

V: TRBV27
CDR3: ASSLWGHEQY

V: TRBV4-3
CDR3: ASSQATTSRSYEQY

V: TRBV9
CDR3: ASSGQGGYT

V: TRBV30
CDR3: AWSPPGQGAGSEQY

V: TRBV4-2
CDR3: ASSLKTRQGFYEQY

V: TRBV28
CDR3: ASSLAGGDSAF

V: TRBV28
CDR3: ASSFLDRGNTEAF

V: TRBV28
CDR3: AAGGRNINTIY

V: TRBV5-1
CDR3: ASSFWTGYNEQF

V: TRBV30
CDR3: AWGRGPRTIY

V: TRBV7-2
CDR3: ASSLARDLYEQY

V: TRBV13
CDR3: ASSLIAGLYNEQF

V: TRBV7-9
CDR3: ATAGTQIFMGTQY

V: TRBV30
CDR3: ASPGVSNYGYT